These T cell receptor beta chains were read from a single sample in a study of T-cell memory formation after mild COVID-19. In TCRdb, the 5' RACE reads were re-called with MiXCR into one record per CDR3 protein. There are approximately 100,000 distinct CDR3 sequences in the sample; 11% occur only once, and more than 35% lies in the top ten. The sequenced material came from PBMCs or a T cell subset sorted from them (not recorded which). These receptors were obtained from a man younger than 35 who had mild COVID-19 (a few samples of this study predate the infection). Cell type and time point are not known. Each CDR3 is given with its conserved first and last residue. Fields, in order: J gene, V gene, clone size, D gene, CDR3 protein, CDR3 DNA. A D gene is named only where the DNA matches it firmly. A clone size is listed for some rows: how often the clone was seen (once, few, many), or a class if it is expanded.

J: TRBJ2-6; V: TRBV7-2; size: few; D: NA; CDR3: CASSLGPPGANVLTF; DNA: TGTGCCAGCAGCTTAGGGCCCCCTGGGGCCAACGTCCTGACTTTC
J: TRBJ2-5; V: TRBV7-3; size: few; D: NA; CDR3: CASSLYLGIGETQYF; DNA: TGTGCCAGCAGCTTATACCTGGGGATCGGAGAGACCCAGTACTTC
J: TRBJ2-1; V: TRBV27; size: NA; D: NA; CDR3: CASSPTYGSGPYNEQFF; DNA: TGTGCCAGCAGTCCCACTTACGGCAGCGGACCTTACAATGAGCAGTTCTTC
J: TRBJ2-1; V: TRBV9; size: NA; D: NA; CDR3: CASSVVPSNEQFF; DNA: TGTGCCAGCAGCGTAGTCCCCAGCAATGAGCAGTTCTTC
J: TRBJ1-1; V: TRBV4-3; size: many; D: NA; CDR3: CASSRGGRPEAFF; DNA: TGCGCCAGCAGCCGCGGGGGACGCCCTGAAGCTTTCTTT
J: TRBJ2-1; V: TRBV5-1; size: NA; D: TRBD2; CDR3: CASSLVGLAEVYNEQFF; DNA: TGCGCCAGCAGCTTGGTGGGACTAGCGGAGGTCTACAATGAGCAGTTCTTC
J: TRBJ2-1; V: TRBV7-3; size: few; D: NA; CDR3: CASSVTGVGNEQFF; DNA: TGTGCCAGCAGCGTCACAGGAGTGGGCAATGAGCAGTTCTTC
J: TRBJ2-3; V: TRBV6-6; size: few; D: NA; CDR3: CASSPGYADTQYF; DNA: TGTGCCAGCAGCCCAGGTTACGCAGATACGCAGTATTTT
J: TRBJ1-2; V: TRBV5-6; size: NA; D: NA; CDR3: CASSSSREPYGYTF; DNA: TGTGCCAGCAGCTCCTCCAGGGAACCGTATGGCTACACCTTC
J: TRBJ2-3; V: TRBV11-2; size: NA; D: TRBD2; CDR3: CASSLSGGATDTQYF; DNA: TGTGCCAGCAGCCTGAGCGGGGGGGCCACAGATACGCAGTATTTT
J: TRBJ1-1; V: TRBV27; size: NA; D: NA; CDR3: CASSLSDLNTEAFF; DNA: TGTGCCAGCAGTTTATCAGATTTGAACACTGAAGCTTTCTTT
J: TRBJ2-1; V: TRBV6-2/TRBV6-3; size: NA; D: TRBD2; CDR3: CASSYHFTSGSSYNEQFF; DNA: TGTGCCAGCAGTTACCATTTTACTAGCGGTAGCTCCTACAATGAGCAGTTCTTC
J: TRBJ2-6; V: TRBV4-1; size: NA; D: TRBD2; CDR3: CASSPLASGANVLTF; DNA: TGCGCCAGCAGCCCACTAGCGTCCGGGGCCAACGTCCTGACTTTC
J: TRBJ1-1; V: TRBV6-2/TRBV6-3; size: NA; D: NA; CDR3: CASGRSSEAFF; DNA: TGTGCCAGCGGCCGGTCATCTGAAGCTTTCTTT
J: TRBJ2-1; V: TRBV5-1; size: many; D: TRBD1; CDR3: CASSSPGTGPWSNEQFF; DNA: TGCGCCAGCAGCTCCCCCGGGACAGGGCCGTGGAGTAATGAGCAGTTCTTC
J: TRBJ2-3; V: TRBV29-1; size: NA; D: TRBD2; CDR3: CSVEASSGDSDTQYF; DNA: TGCAGCGTTGAAGCGTCTAGCGGGGACTCAGATACGCAGTATTTT
J: TRBJ1-1; V: TRBV9; size: many; D: NA; CDR3: CASSKQGTEAFF; DNA: TGTGCCAGCAGCAAACAGGGAACTGAAGCTTTCTTT
J: TRBJ1-1; V: TRBV12-3/TRBV12-4; size: few; D: NA; CDR3: CASSQNWEAFF; DNA: TGTGCCAGCAGCCAAAACTGGGAAGCTTTCTTT
J: TRBJ2-1; V: TRBV20-1; size: few; D: TRBD2; CDR3: CSARERGGYNEQFF; DNA: TGCAGTGCTAGAGAGCGGGGGGGCTACAATGAGCAGTTCTTC
J: TRBJ1-1; V: TRBV14; size: many; D: NA; CDR3: CASSSIYEGGTGTEAFF; DNA: TGTGCCAGCAGCTCTATTTACGAAGGGGGGACGGGCACTGAAGCTTTCTTT
J: TRBJ2-5; V: TRBV4-3; size: NA; D: NA; CDR3: CASSQDRREDQYF; DNA: TGCGCCAGCAGCCAAGATAGGAGGGAGGACCAGTACTTC
J: TRBJ2-3; V: TRBV4-3; size: NA; D: NA; CDR3: CASSQDGEGTTDMQYF; DNA: TGCGCCAGCAGCCAAGATGGGGAGGGGACAACAGATATGCAGTATTTT
J: TRBJ2-3; V: TRBV5-6; size: few; D: NA; CDR3: CASWRGTDTQYF; DNA: TGTGCCAGCTGGCGGGGCACAGATACGCAGTATTTT
J: TRBJ2-5; V: TRBV7-8; size: NA; D: TRBD2; CDR3: CASTGGVETQYF; DNA: TGTGCCAGCACGGGGGGGGTGGAGACCCAGTACTTC
J: TRBJ1-1; V: TRBV7-3; size: NA; D: NA; CDR3: CASSPGVETEAFF; DNA: TGTGCCAGCAGCCCCGGGGTAGAAACTGAAGCTTTCTTT
J: TRBJ2-5; V: TRBV30; size: few; D: TRBD2; CDR3: CAWTYGTSSGETQYF; DNA: TGTGCCTGGACCTACGGGACTAGCTCAGGAGAGACCCAGTACTTC
J: TRBJ2-1; V: TRBV15; size: NA; D: NA; CDR3: CATSRDLERKTEQFF; DNA: TGTGCCACCAGCAGAGATCTCGAGAGGAAGACTGAGCAGTTCTTC
J: TRBJ2-7; V: TRBV15; size: NA; D: NA; CDR3: CATSSRGPYEQYF; DNA: TGTGCCACCAGCAGCAGGGGCCCCTACGAGCAGTACTTC
J: TRBJ1-4; V: TRBV6-6; size: NA; D: NA; CDR3: CASTVGPELFF; DNA: TGTGCCAGCACCGTGGGTCCCGAACTGTTTTTT
J: TRBJ2-7; V: TRBV29-1; size: NA; D: TRBD2; CDR3: CSVEILLAGGAYEQYF; DNA: TGCAGCGTTGAGATTCTACTAGCGGGGGGCGCCTACGAGCAGTACTTC
J: TRBJ2-3; V: TRBV20-1; size: few; D: NA; CDR3: CSARDIVGPDTQYF; DNA: TGCAGTGCTAGAGATATAGTTGGCCCGGATACGCAGTATTTT
J: TRBJ1-1; V: TRBV4-3; size: few; D: NA; CDR3: CASSQDVDTEAFF; DNA: TGCGCCAGCAGCCAAGATGTTGACACTGAAGCTTTCTTT
J: TRBJ2-7; V: TRBV4-1; size: many; D: NA; CDR3: CASSQEPGVYEQYF; DNA: TGCGCCAGCAGCCAAGAACCCGGAGTCTACGAGCAGTACTTC
J: TRBJ2-1; V: TRBV9; size: NA; D: NA; CDR3: CASSVEDSIYNEQFF; DNA: TGTGCCAGCAGCGTAGAGGATAGCATCTACAATGAGCAGTTCTTC
J: TRBJ2-6; V: TRBV12-3/TRBV12-4; size: NA; D: TRBD1; CDR3: CASSLSGQGDSSGANVLTF; DNA: TGTGCCAGCAGTTTATCGGGACAGGGGGATTCTTCTGGGGCCAACGTCCTGACTTTC
J: TRBJ2-3; V: TRBV12-3/TRBV12-4; size: many; D: NA; CDR3: CASSPGVSTDTQYF; DNA: TGTGCCAGCAGTCCCGGGGTGAGCACAGATACGCAGTATTTT
J: TRBJ1-1; V: TRBV7-9; size: NA; D: NA; CDR3: CASSLRGLVEAFF; DNA: TGTGCCAGCAGCTTAAGGGGTTTGGTTGAAGCTTTCTTT
J: TRBJ2-2; V: TRBV7-2; size: NA; D: NA; CDR3: CASSRFDGGTGELFF; DNA: TGTGCCAGCAGCCGGTTTGACGGTGGCACCGGGGAGCTGTTTTTT
J: TRBJ1-2; V: TRBV9; size: NA; D: NA; CDR3: CASSVARISSGAGYTF; DNA: TGTGCCAGCAGCGTAGCGCGCATATCTTCGGGTGCCGGCTACACCTTC
J: TRBJ1-5; V: TRBV7-3; size: NA; D: TRBD1; CDR3: CASSFTTGQGHQPQHF; DNA: TGTGCCAGCAGCTTCACCACGGGACAGGGACATCAGCCCCAGCATTTT
J: TRBJ2-3; V: TRBV7-2; size: few; D: NA; CDR3: CASSLVVGGRTDTQYF; DNA: TGTGCCAGCAGCTTAGTCGTCGGGGGGCGCACAGATACGCAGTATTTT
J: TRBJ1-1; V: TRBV30; size: NA; D: NA; CDR3: CAYLPPVTEAFF; DNA: TGTGCCTACCTACCCCCGGTGACTGAAGCTTTCTTT
J: TRBJ2-1; V: TRBV6-2/TRBV6-3; size: few; D: NA; CDR3: CASRRVDNEQFF; DNA: TGTGCCAGCAGGAGGGTGGACAATGAGCAGTTCTTC
J: TRBJ1-2; V: TRBV14; size: NA; D: NA; CDR3: CASSQEGFYGYTF; DNA: TGTGCCAGCAGCCAAGAGGGATTTTATGGCTACACCTTC
J: TRBJ1-3; V: TRBV12-3/TRBV12-4; size: few; D: NA; CDR3: CASSLPPAGNTIYF; DNA: TGTGCCAGCAGTCTCCCTCCGGCTGGAAACACCATATATTTT
J: TRBJ1-2; V: TRBV6-2/TRBV6-3; size: NA; D: NA; CDR3: CASSYRRQDNYGYTF; DNA: TGTGCCAGCAGTTACCGCCGGCAGGACAACTATGGCTACACCTTC
J: TRBJ2-2; V: TRBV11-2; size: NA; D: NA; CDR3: CASGASATGELFF; DNA: TGTGCCAGCGGGGCTAGCGCCACCGGGGAGCTGTTTTTT
J: TRBJ2-7; V: TRBV7-9; size: many; D: NA; CDR3: CASSSGMGESYEQYF; DNA: TGTGCCAGCAGCTCTGGAATGGGGGAGTCCTACGAGCAGTACTTC
J: TRBJ1-5; V: TRBV28; size: NA; D: TRBD1; CDR3: CASSHDRANQPQHF; DNA: TGTGCCAGCAGTCATGACAGGGCTAATCAGCCCCAGCATTTT
J: TRBJ2-7; V: TRBV7-3; size: many; D: NA; CDR3: CASSPGGSYEQYF; DNA: TGTGCCAGCAGCCCTGGGGGGAGCTACGAGCAGTACTTC